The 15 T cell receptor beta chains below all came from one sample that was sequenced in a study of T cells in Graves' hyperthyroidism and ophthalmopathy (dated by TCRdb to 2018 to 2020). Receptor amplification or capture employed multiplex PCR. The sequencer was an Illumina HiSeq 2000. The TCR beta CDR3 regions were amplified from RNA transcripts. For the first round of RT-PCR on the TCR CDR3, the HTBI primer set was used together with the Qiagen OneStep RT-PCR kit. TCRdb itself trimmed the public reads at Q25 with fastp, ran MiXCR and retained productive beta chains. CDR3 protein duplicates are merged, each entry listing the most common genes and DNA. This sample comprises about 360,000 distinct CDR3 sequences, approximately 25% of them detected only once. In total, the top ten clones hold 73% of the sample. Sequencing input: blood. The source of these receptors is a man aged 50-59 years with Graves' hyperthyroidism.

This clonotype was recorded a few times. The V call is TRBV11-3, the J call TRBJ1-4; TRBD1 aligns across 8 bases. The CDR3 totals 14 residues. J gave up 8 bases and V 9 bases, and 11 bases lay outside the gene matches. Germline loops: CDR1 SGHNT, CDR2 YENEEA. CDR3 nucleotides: TGTGCCAGTAGCCACCTCGGACAGGGAGAAAAACTGTTTTTT. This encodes CASSHLGQGEKLFF.

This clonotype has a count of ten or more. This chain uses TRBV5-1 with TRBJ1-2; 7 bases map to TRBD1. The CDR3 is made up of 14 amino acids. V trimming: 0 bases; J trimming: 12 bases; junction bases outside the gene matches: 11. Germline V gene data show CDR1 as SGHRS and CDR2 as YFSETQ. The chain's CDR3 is CASSLGSNDRVDTF. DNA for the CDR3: TGCGCCAGCAGCTTGGGTTCCAACGACAGGGTAGACACCTTC.

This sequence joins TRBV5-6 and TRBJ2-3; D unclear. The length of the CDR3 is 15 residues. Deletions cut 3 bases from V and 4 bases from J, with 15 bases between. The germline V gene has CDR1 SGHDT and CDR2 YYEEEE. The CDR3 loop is CASSSTSTAPDTQYF. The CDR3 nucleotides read TGTGCCAGCAGCTCCACGTCGACTGCCCCAGATACGCAGTATTTT.

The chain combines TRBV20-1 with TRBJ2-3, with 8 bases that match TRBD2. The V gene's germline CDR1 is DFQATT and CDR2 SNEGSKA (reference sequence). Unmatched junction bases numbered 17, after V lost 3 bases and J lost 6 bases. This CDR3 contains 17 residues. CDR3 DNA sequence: TGCAGTGCTAGCGACAGAGGGCCTACGGGAGGGCCGGATACGCAGTATTTT. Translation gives CSASDRGPTGGPDTQYF.

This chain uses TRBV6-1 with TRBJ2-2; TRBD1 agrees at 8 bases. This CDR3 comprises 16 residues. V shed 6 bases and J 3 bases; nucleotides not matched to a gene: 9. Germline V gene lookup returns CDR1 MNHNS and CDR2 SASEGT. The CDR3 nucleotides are TGTGCCAGCAGACCTCCGGGACAGGCGGACACCGGGGAGCTGTTTTTT. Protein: CASRPPGQADTGELFF.

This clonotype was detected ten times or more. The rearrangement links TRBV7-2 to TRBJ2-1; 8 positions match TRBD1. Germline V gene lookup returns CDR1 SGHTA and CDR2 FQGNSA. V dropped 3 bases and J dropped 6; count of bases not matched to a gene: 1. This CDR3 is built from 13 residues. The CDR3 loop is CASSLGQVNEQFF. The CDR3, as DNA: TGTGCCAGCAGCTTGGGACAGGTCAATGAGCAGTTCTTC.

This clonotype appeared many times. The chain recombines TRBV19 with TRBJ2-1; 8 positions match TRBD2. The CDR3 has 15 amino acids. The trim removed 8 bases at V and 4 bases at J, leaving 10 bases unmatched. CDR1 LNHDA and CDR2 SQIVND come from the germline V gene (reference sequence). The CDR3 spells CASRPGLAGYNEQFF. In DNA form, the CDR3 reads TGTGCCAGTCGGCCCGGGCTAGCGGGTTACAATGAGCAGTTCTTC. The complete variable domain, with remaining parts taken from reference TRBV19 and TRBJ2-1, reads DGGITQSPKYLFRKEGQNVTLSCEQNLNHDAMYWYRQDPGQGLRLIYYSQIVNDFQKGDIAEGYSVSREKKESFPLTVTSAQKNPTAFYLCASRPGLAGYNEQFFGPGTRLTVL.

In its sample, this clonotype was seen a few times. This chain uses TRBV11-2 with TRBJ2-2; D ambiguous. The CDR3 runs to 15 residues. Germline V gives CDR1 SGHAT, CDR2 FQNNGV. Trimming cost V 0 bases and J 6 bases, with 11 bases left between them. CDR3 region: CASSLDPGQAGELFF. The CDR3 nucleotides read TGTGCCAGCAGCTTAGATCCCGGTCAGGCCGGGGAGCTGTTTTTT.

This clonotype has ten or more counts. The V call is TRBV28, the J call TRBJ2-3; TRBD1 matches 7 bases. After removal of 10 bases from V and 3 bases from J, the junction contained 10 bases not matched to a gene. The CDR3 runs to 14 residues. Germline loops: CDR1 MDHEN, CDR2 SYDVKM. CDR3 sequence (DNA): TGTGCCACGCAGAAGACAGGGCGAACAGATACGCAGTATTTT. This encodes CATQKTGRTDTQYF.

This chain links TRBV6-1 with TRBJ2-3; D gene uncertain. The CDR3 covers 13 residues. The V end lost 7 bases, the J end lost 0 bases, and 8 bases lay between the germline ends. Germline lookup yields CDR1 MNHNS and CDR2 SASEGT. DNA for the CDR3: TGTGCCAGCAAGGCACCTAGCACAGATACGCAGTATTTT. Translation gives CASKAPSTDTQYF.

In DNA, the CDR3 is TGTGCCAGCAGCTTAGTAGGCAGGGGTGCCTACGAGCAGTACTTC. This encodes CASSLVGRGAYEQYF. The chain couples TRBV7-9 to TRBJ2-7, with a tentative D call TRBD1 (6 bases). The germline V gene has CDR1 SEHNR and CDR2 FQNEAQ (reference sequence). The CDR3 is 15 amino acids. Trimming shortened V by 1 base and J by 2 bases, and 12 bases separated the two germline ends.

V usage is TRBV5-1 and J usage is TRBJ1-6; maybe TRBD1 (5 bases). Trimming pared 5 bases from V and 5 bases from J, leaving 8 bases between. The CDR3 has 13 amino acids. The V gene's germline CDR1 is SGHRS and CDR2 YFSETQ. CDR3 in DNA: TGCGCCAGCAGAAAACAGGATAATTCACCCCTCCACTTT. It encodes CASRKQDNSPLHF. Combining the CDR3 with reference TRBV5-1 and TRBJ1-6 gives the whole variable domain KAGVTQTPRYLIKTRGQQVTLSCSPISGHRSVSWYQQTPGQGLQFLFEYFSETQRNKGNFPGRFSGRQFSNSRSEMNVSTLELGDSALYLCASRKQDNSPLHFGNGTRLTVT.

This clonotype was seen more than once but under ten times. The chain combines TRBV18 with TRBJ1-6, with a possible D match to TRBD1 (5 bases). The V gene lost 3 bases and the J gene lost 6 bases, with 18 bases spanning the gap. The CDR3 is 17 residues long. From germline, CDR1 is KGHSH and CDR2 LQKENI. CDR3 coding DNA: TGTGCCAGCTCACCTGGGACCACGTGGGGTAGTAATTCACCCCTCCACTTT. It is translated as CASSPGTTWGSNSPLHF.

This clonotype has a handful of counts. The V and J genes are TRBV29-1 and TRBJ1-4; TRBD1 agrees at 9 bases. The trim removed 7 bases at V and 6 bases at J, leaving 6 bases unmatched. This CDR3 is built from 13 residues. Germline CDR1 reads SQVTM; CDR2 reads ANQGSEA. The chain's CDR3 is CSGAGQGDEKLFF. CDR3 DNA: TGCAGCGGCGCGGGACAGGGTGATGAAAAACTGTTTTTT.

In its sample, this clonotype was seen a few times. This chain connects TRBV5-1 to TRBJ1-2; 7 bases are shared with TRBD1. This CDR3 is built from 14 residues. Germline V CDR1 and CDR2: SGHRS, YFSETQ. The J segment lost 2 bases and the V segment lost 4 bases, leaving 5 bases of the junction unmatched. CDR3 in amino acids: CASSIGQANYGYTF. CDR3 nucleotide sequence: TGCGCCAGCAGCATTGGACAGGCCAACTATGGCTACACCTTC.